Listed here are 15 T cell receptor beta chains from one sample, sequenced in a study of human thymus T cells. TCRdb's table, derived via immunoSEQ multiplex PCR, lists solely in-frame clones and lacks some. The sample lists tens of thousands of clones, approximately 96% seen once, with 0.031% in the top ten. Obtained as resections during corrective heart surgery, the thymus tissue was then studied. Sample: thymus tissue. The receptors derive from a boy under two years old with a congenital heart defect but otherwise immunologically healthy.

The chain is built from TRBV5-6 and TRBJ2-3, with TRBD2 identical over 10 bases. The CDR3 runs to 15 residues. The germline V gene encodes CDR1 SGHDT and CDR2 YYEEEE. Trimming at V came to 1 base and at J to 2 bases, leaving 1 base not matched to a gene. CDR3 nucleotide sequence: TGTGCCAGCAGCTTGAGCGGGAGGGCCACAGATACGCAGTATTTT. Protein sequence: CASSLSGRATDTQYF.

J is TRBJ2-7 and V is TRBV2, with a weak D call TRBD1 (5 bases). V was pared by 6 bases and J by 0 bases, with 9 bases between. CDR3 size: 13 residues. The germline CDR1 and CDR2 sequences are SNHLY and FYNNEI. CDR3 amino acids: CASRQAFSYEQYF. In DNA, the CDR3 is TGTGCCAGCAGACAGGCCTTCTCCTACGAGCAGTACTTC.

CDR3 in DNA: TGTGCCAGCAGCCTGAGCGGGGCCTTCTCTGGGGCCAACGTCCTGACTTTC. Its translation: CASSLSGAFSGANVLTF. The rearrangement links TRBV7-9 to TRBJ2-6, with 7 nucleotides matching TRBD2. The CDR3 extends over 17 amino acids. Germline trimming cut 5 bases from V and 0 bases from J; bases unmatched to any gene: 7. Germline loops: CDR1 SEHNR, CDR2 FQNEAQ (reference sequence).

The chain is built from TRBV5-4 and TRBJ1-2, with D perhaps matching TRBD1 (6 bases). The V end lost 3 bases, the J end lost 8 bases, and 14 bases lay between the germline ends. Looked up from germline, CDR1 is SGHNT and CDR2 is YYREEE (reference sequence). There are 13 residues in the CDR3. The CDR3 is CASSSTGWGGYTF. The DNA of the CDR3 is TGTGCCAGCAGCTCGACAGGATGGGGGGGCTACACCTTC. The whole variable domain, filled in from reference TRBV5-4 and TRBJ1-2, reads ETGVTQSPTHLIKTRGQQVTLRCSSQSGHNTVSWYQQALGQGPQFIFQYYREEENGRGNFPPRFSGLQFPNYSSELNVNALELDDSALYLCASSSTGWGGYTFGSGTRLTVV.

The chain joins TRBV7-3 to TRBJ2-3; D is undetermined. V lost 1 base to trimming and J lost 0 bases, with 11 bases between them. The CDR3 extends over 16 amino acids. CDR1 is SGHTA, CDR2 FQGTGA, per germline. The chain's CDR3 is CASSLRDGDSTDTQYF. CDR3 nucleotide sequence: TGTGCCAGCAGCTTAAGGGATGGGGATAGCACAGATACGCAGTATTTT.

The V call is TRBV7-9, the J call TRBJ1-4; 9 bases are shared with TRBD1. V lost 5 bases and J lost 2; bases outside the gene matches: 3. The CDR3 consists of 15 residues. Germline lookup yields CDR1 SEHNR and CDR2 FQNEAQ (reference sequence). The chain's CDR3 is CASSQTGGTNEKLFF. The CDR3 DNA sequence: TGTGCCAGCAGCCAAACAGGGGGCACTAATGAAAAACTGTTTTTT.

The chain links TRBV28 to TRBJ2-5, with TRBD2 matching over 7 bases. The germline V gene has CDR1 MDHEN and CDR2 SYDVKM. With 8 bases clipped from V and 5 bases from J, the junction kept 8 bases outside the gene matches. CDR3 length: 13 residues. This chain's CDR3 is CASQGLGGETQYF. The CDR3 DNA reads TGTGCCAGCCAGGGACTCGGGGGGGAGACCCAGTACTTC.

This rearrangement joins TRBV14 to TRBJ2-1; D is perhaps TRBD2 (5 bases). The germline V gene has CDR1 SGHDN and CDR2 FVKESK. The V end was cut by 0 bases, the J end by 9 bases, with 15 bases between. The CDR3 runs to 15 residues. The CDR3 DNA sequence: TGTGCCAGCAGCCAAGAGAACGGGGTTTATTGTGAGCAGTTCTTC. Its protein is CASSQENGVYCEQFF.

The V and J genes are TRBV9 and TRBJ1-4; 10 bases match TRBD1. Germline loops: CDR1 SGDLS, CDR2 YYNGEE. Trimming took 4 bases from V and 6 from J; bases not matched to a gene: 6. The length of the CDR3 is 15 residues. Written as DNA, the CDR3 is TGTGCCAGCAGCATGACAGGGGGCGGCGATGAAAAACTGTTTTTT. Translation: CASSMTGGGDEKLFF.

This clone was seen just once. The V and J genes are TRBV7-3 and TRBJ2-7, with D possibly being TRBD1 (6 bases). The CDR3 covers 14 residues. The V gene lost 4 bases and the J gene lost 2 bases, with 12 bases spanning the gap. CDR1 SGHTA and CDR2 FQGTGA come from the germline V gene. This chain's CDR3 is CASSSQGPPYEQYF. CDR3 coding DNA: TGTGCCAGCAGCTCTCAGGGGCCACCCTACGAGCAGTACTTC.

The rearrangement links TRBV7-2 to TRBJ1-1; D remains ambiguous. Germline V lookup: CDR1 SGHTA, CDR2 FQGNSA. The CDR3 covers 15 residues. With 0 bases removed from V and 1 base from J, the gap between germline ends came to 9 bases. The CDR3 sequence: CASSLAGKGNTEAFF. In DNA, the CDR3 is TGTGCCAGCAGCTTAGCAGGTAAAGGGAACACTGAAGCTTTCTTT.

V is TRBV7-9 and J is TRBJ1-2; 8 bases align to TRBD1. V trimming: 5 bases; J trimming: 6 bases; junction bases outside the gene matches: 20. There are 18 residues in the CDR3. Germline V CDR1 and CDR2: SEHNR, FQNEAQ (reference sequence). The CDR3 region has the DNA TGTGCCAGCAGCCCCCGAACGAATTCCGGGACAGGAGTTAATGGCTACACCTTC. Translating gives CASSPRTNSGTGVNGYTF.

The V and J genes are TRBV5-5 and TRBJ1-5; 7 positions agree with TRBD1. Germline V gene sequence: CDR1 SGHKS, CDR2 YYEKEE (reference sequence). V dropped 2 bases and J dropped 0; count of bases not matched to a gene: 8. This CDR3 spans 17 amino acids. The CDR3 protein is CASSFHRDRDSNQPQHF. For the CDR3, the DNA is TGTGCCAGCAGCTTTCATCGGGACAGAGATAGCAATCAGCCCCAGCATTTT.

The chain employs TRBV2 and TRBJ1-2; D is unclear. Germline V gene sequence: CDR1 SNHLY, CDR2 FYNNEI. The V and J ends lost 6 bases and 4 bases respectively, with 9 bases between them. The CDR3 length is 12 residues. The CDR3 sequence: CASRPGPYGYTF. As DNA, the CDR3 is TGTGCCAGCAGGCCGGGCCCCTATGGCTACACCTTC.

As regards this clone: A junction boundary mismatches the germline segment, possibly from a read error. V usage is TRBV7-7 and J usage is TRBJ1-5, with D uncertain. This CDR3 contains 15 residues. Germline CDR1 and CDR2: SSHAT and FNYEAQ (reference sequence). CDR3 residues: CASSPWGGGNQPQHF. The CDR3 region has the DNA TGTGCTAGCAGCCCCTGGGGAGGAGGCAATCAGCCCCAGCATTTT.